This T cell receptor (beta chain) emerged from a study of radiation and T cells in renal cell carcinoma. Sample time point: baseline pretreatment blood. Stated treatment: 15 Gy SBRT to primary tumor, nephrectomy 4 weeks later. Germline V gene data show CDR1 as KGHSH and CDR2 as LQKENI. Trimming shortened V by 6 bases and J by 5 bases, and 14 bases separated the two germline ends. This CDR3 region has 13 residues. TCRdb's copy holds only in-frame clones and misses some; the assay was immunoSEQ multiplex PCR. The sample has about 140,000 clones; around four fifths are singletons. This TCR was sampled from a woman between 50 and 59 years old with renal cell carcinoma. V usage is TRBV18 and J usage is TRBJ2-7; D gene ambiguous. Sequences were derived from blood, sampled from a patient whose treatment included radiotherapy and nephrectomy. This CDR3 reads CASSSQRGNEQYF. As DNA, the CDR3 is TGTGCCAGCTCCTCCCAGCGAGGCAACGAGCAGTACTTC.